Following are 30 T cell receptor beta chains from one sample sequenced in a study of circulating CD8 cells and anti-PD-1 response in melanoma. Using approximately 15 ng of total RNA, TCR libraries were made with the QIAseq Immune Repertoire TCR panel. One entry per CDR3 protein results from TCRdb running MiXCR on the reads. The sample includes some 780 distinct CDR3 sequences, around 4.5% of them seen just once. Sorting of live CD3+CD8+TCRalphabeta+ cells by PD-1 and/or TIGIT gave four subsets. The sample consisted of CD8+ T cells from PBMCs, taken at baseline or after one month of anti-PD-1 therapy (not recorded which). The receptors were sampled from a human donor with melanoma.

This clonotype rates as medium-sized. This chain uses TRBV19 with TRBJ2-5; D gene unclear. The CDR3 totals 11 residues. Germline V CDR1 and CDR2: LNHDA, SQIVND (reference sequence). The V end was cut by 5 bases, the J end by 2 bases, with 3 bases between. CDR3 sequence: CASSAQETQYF. CDR3 DNA sequence: TGTGCCAGTAGTGCGCAAGAGACCCAGTACTTC.

This clonotype is judged medium-sized (0.01 to 0.1%). CDR3: CSAKPGQGAKNIQYF. For the CDR3, the DNA is TGCAGTGCTAAACCGGGACAGGGGGCCAAAAACATTCAGTACTTC. The J gene is TRBJ2-4, the V gene TRBV20-1; 10 bases fit TRBD1. V lost 4 bases and J lost 1; bases outside the gene matches: 4. The CDR3 length is 15 residues. Germline V gene sequence: CDR1 DFQATT, CDR2 SNEGSKA (reference sequence).

Concerning this clonotype: A much larger clonotype is one base distant, so this may be a read error. The chain carries TRBV4-1 and TRBJ2-5, with D possibly being TRBD1 (5 bases). Germline V gives CDR1 MGHRA, CDR2 YSYEKL. This CDR3 has 17 residues. The ends were cut back, 0 bases at V and 0 bases at J, with 14 bases in the middle. Here the CDR3 DNA reads TGCGCCAGCAGCCAAGAAGAAAAGGGCAGGGACCAAGAGACCCAGTACTTC. Translated, it gives CASSQEEKGRDQETQYF.

By its share, this clonotype is medium-sized. This chain joins TRBV12-3 or TRBV12-4 and TRBJ1-1; D is possibly TRBD1 (5 bases). The germline V and J ends were trimmed by 1 base and 2 bases, with 11 bases remaining between them. This CDR3 has 15 amino acids. Written as DNA, the CDR3 is TGTGCCAGCAGTTTAGTGGGGGAGGGTAACACTGAAGCTTTCTTT. This gives the protein CASSLVGEGNTEAFF.

By share of the sample, this clonotype is large. The V and J genes are TRBV20-1 and TRBJ2-7; 10 positions agree with TRBD1. Germline-derived CDR1 and CDR2 are DFQATT and SNEGSKA (reference sequence). J was trimmed by 1 base and V by 1 base; bases with no gene match: 1. CDR3 size: 14 residues. CDR3 nucleotides: TGCAGTGCTAGAGGACAGGGGGCGTCCTACGAGCAGTACTTC. Amino acids: CSARGQGASYEQYF.

This clonotype ranks as medium-sized (0.01 to 0.1%). The genes are TRBV20-1 and TRBJ1-6, with unresolved D. The germline V gene has CDR1 DFQATT and CDR2 SNEGSKA (reference sequence). CDR3 length: 15 residues. Trimming shortened V by 2 bases and J by 6 bases, and 14 bases separated the two germline ends. The CDR3 sequence: CSARFRVSRNSPLHF. In DNA, the CDR3 is TGCAGTGCTAGATTTCGGGTATCCCGTAATTCACCCCTCCACTTT.

This clonotype ranks as medium-sized (0.01 to 0.1%). The chain links TRBV5-6 to TRBJ2-7, with D maybe TRBD1 (6 bases). Germline loops: CDR1 SGHDT, CDR2 YYEEEE. The CDR3 contains 17 residues. The germline V and J ends were trimmed by 4 bases and 4 bases, with 24 bases remaining between them. The CDR3 spells CASSDEGVAGTPYEQYF. The CDR3 coding sequence is TGTGCCAGCAGCGATGAGGGGGTGGCAGGGACACCTTACGAGCAGTACTTC. Complete variable domain (other parts from reference TRBV5-6 and TRBJ2-7): DAGVTQSPTHLIKTRGQQVTLRCSPKSGHDTVSWYQQALGQGPQFIFQYYEEEERQRGNFPDRFSGHQFPNYSSELNVNALLLGDSALYLCASSDEGVAGTPYEQYFGPGTRLTVT.

This clonotype is judged medium-sized. This rearrangement joins TRBV7-9 to TRBJ2-7; TRBD1 agrees at 9 bases. The CDR3 length is 15 residues. J gave up 3 bases and V 7 bases, and 10 bases lay outside the gene matches. Per germline, CDR1 SEHNR and CDR2 FQNEAQ (reference sequence). The DNA for the CDR3 is TGTGCCAGCACGGACACCGGGACAGGGCACTACGAGCAGTACTTC. This codes for CASTDTGTGHYEQYF.

Sample share makes this clonotype large. V and J are TRBV9 and TRBJ2-1, with D unclear. Trimming cost V 4 bases and J 2 bases, with 7 bases left between them. The germline CDR1 and CDR2 sequences are SGDLS and YYNGEE. The CDR3 is 13 residues long. Here the CDR3 reads CASSLQAYNEQFF. Written as DNA, the CDR3 is TGTGCCAGCAGCCTGCAGGCCTACAATGAGCAGTTCTTC.

By share of the sample, this clonotype is medium-sized. V is TRBV19 and J is TRBJ1-5; no definite D call. The ends were cut back, 8 bases at V and 5 bases at J, with 10 bases in the middle. The CDR3 consists of 12 residues. Germline CDR1 LNHDA, CDR2 SQIVND (reference sequence). CDR3 amino acids: CASDEMDQPQHF. CDR3 nucleotides: TGTGCCAGTGATGAAATGGATCAGCCCCAGCATTTT.

As for this clonotype: This clone may be a read error of a much larger clone one base away. V usage is TRBV5-4 and J usage is TRBJ2-3, with 8 bases fitting TRBD2. V shed 1 base and J 10 bases; nucleotides not matched to a gene: 11. The length of the CDR3 is 15 residues. Per germline, CDR1 SGHNT and CDR2 YYREEE (reference sequence). The CDR3 sequence: CASSLRGLVADAQYF. In DNA, the CDR3 is TGTGCCAGCAGCTTGAGGGGACTAGTGGCGGATGCGCAGTATTTT.

This clonotype is categorized as medium-sized. The rearrangement joins TRBV19 to TRBJ2-2; 10 bases align to TRBD1. The CDR3 length is 14 residues. Losses at the gene ends were 7 bases for V and 3 bases for J; bases not matched to a gene: 2. Germline loops: CDR1 LNHDA, CDR2 SQIVND (reference sequence). The CDR3, as DNA: TGTGCCAGTAAGGGGACAGGGGACACCGGGGAGCTGTTTTTT. This codes for CASKGTGDTGELFF.

A word on this clonotype: Its ends do not fully match the called genes, so a read error is possible. The CDR3 loop is CASTKRLAVQEIQYF. CDR3 sequence (DNA): TGTGCCAGCACCAAGAGACTAGCGGTCCAAGAGATCCAGTACTTC. This sequence joins TRBV6-2 or TRBV6-3 and TRBJ2-5; 9 bases are shared with TRBD2. The V gene's germline CDR1 is MNHEY and CDR2 SVGEGT. This CDR3 spans 15 amino acids.

This clonotype came up a few times. J is TRBJ2-5 and V is TRBV4-3; D remains unclear. With 0 bases removed from V and 4 bases from J, the gap between germline ends came to 9 bases. The V gene's germline CDR1 is LGHNA and CDR2 YSLEER. The length of the CDR3 is 14 residues. In nucleotides, the CDR3 is TGCGCCAGCAGCCAAGATATAGCCGGAGAGACCCAGTACTTC. This translates into CASSQDIAGETQYF.

In its sample, this clonotype ranks as large. CDR3 in amino acids: CSARLPSGYNEQFF. In DNA form, the CDR3 reads TGCAGTGCTAGACTGCCTAGCGGATACAATGAGCAGTTCTTC. V is TRBV20-1 and J is TRBJ2-1; 7 positions match TRBD2. The CDR3 spans 14 residues. Trimming removed 2 bases from V and 4 bases from J; junction bases left unmatched: 5. Germline lookup yields CDR1 DFQATT and CDR2 SNEGSKA (reference sequence).

This clonotype is large in the sample. This chain connects TRBV7-9 to TRBJ1-4; 8 nucleotides agree with TRBD1. Germline lookup yields CDR1 SEHNR and CDR2 FQNEAQ (reference sequence). CDR3 length equals 14 residues. The V gene end was trimmed by 1 base and the J gene end by 6 bases; junction bases not matched to a gene: 1. The CDR3 region has the DNA TGTGCCAGCAGCTTAGAGGACAGGGATGAAAAACTGTTTTTT. It encodes CASSLEDRDEKLFF. Using reference TRBV7-9 and TRBJ1-4 for the parts outside the CDR3, the full variable domain is DTGVSQNPRHKITKRGQNVTFRCDPISEHNRLYWYRQTLGQGPEFLTYFQNEAQLEKSRLLSDRFSAERPKGSFSTLEIQRTEQGDSAMYLCASSLEDRDEKLFFGSGTQLSVL.

As concerns this clonotype: This clone may be a read error of a much larger clone one base away. The chain joins TRBV27 to TRBJ1-2; D remains unclear. The germline V gene has CDR1 MNHEY and CDR2 SMNVEV (reference sequence). CDR3 length: 14 residues. CDR3 loop: CASNLNYGPDGYTF. Here the CDR3 DNA reads TGTGCCAGCAATTTAAATTACGGCCCTGATGGCTACACCTTC.

This clonotype is labeled large (0.1 to 1%). The chain couples TRBV2 to TRBJ1-5; no reliable D call. The CDR3 covers 15 residues. The V end lost 4 bases, the J end lost 2 bases, and 12 bases lay between the germline ends. From germline, CDR1 is SNHLY and CDR2 FYNNEI. This chain's CDR3 is CASSVWGDGNQPQHF. The CDR3, as DNA: TGTGCCAGCAGTGTATGGGGTGACGGCAATCAGCCCCAGCATTTT. Combining the CDR3 with reference TRBV2 and TRBJ1-5 gives the whole variable domain EPEVTQTPSHQVTQMGQEVILRCVPISNHLYFYWYRQILGQKVEFLVSFYNNEISEKSEIFDDQFSVERPDGSNFTLKIRSTKLEDSAMYFCASSVWGDGNQPQHFGDGTRLSIL.

By share of the sample, this clonotype is large (0.1 to 1%). The gene calls are TRBV4-2 and TRBJ2-7, with D perhaps TRBD2 (6 bases). V was shortened by 1 base and J by 2 bases, with 12 bases between the two germline ends. This CDR3 region has 15 residues. Per the germline V gene, CDR1 is LGHNA and CDR2 is YNFKEQ. The CDR3 DNA reads as TGTGCCAGCAGCCAAGGGGGGACTGCCCCCTACGAGCAGTACTTC. Encoded protein: CASSQGGTAPYEQYF.

Of note for this clonotype: Given a much more abundant clone one base away, this may be a read error. The J gene is TRBJ1-1, the V gene TRBV20-1; D remains unclear. The CDR3 is 15 amino acids. Germline CDR1 reads DFQATT; CDR2 reads SNEGSKA (reference sequence). The CDR3 loop is CRARDPNAWNTEAFF. In DNA, the CDR3 is TGCAGAGCTAGAGATCCGAACGCTTGGAACACTGAAGCTTTCTTT.

Within the sample, this clonotype is large. This chain links TRBV27 with TRBJ2-5; 8 positions match TRBD2. The CDR3 covers 15 residues. Trimming removed 3 bases from V and 4 bases from J; junction bases left unmatched: 7. Germline lookup yields CDR1 MNHEY and CDR2 SMNVEV (reference sequence). CDR3 in amino acids: CASSFSPGGAETQYF. Here the CDR3 DNA reads TGTGCCAGCAGTTTTTCGCCCGGGGGGGCAGAGACCCAGTACTTC.

Sample share makes this clonotype large. J is TRBJ2-7 and V is TRBV7-6; D might be TRBD1 (6 bases). Germline lookup yields CDR1 SGHVS and CDR2 FNYEAQ. The CDR3 is made up of 15 amino acids. Trimming stripped 2 bases from V and 6 bases from J, with 17 bases between. The CDR3 nucleotides are TGTGCCAGCAGCTTAACGCCTTCAGGGGCGGTCGAGCAGTACTTC. Translation: CASSLTPSGAVEQYF.

By share, this clonotype ranks as large. This chain connects TRBV6-2 or TRBV6-3 to TRBJ2-2; D remains ambiguous. The germline V gene encodes CDR1 MNHEY and CDR2 SVGEGT. The CDR3 has 12 amino acids. Trimming left V 2 bases short and J 2 bases short, with 0 bases between. The CDR3 protein is CASSYNTGELFF. CDR3 nucleotide sequence: TGTGCCAGCAGTTACAACACCGGGGAGCTGTTTTTT.

This clonotype counts as large. This chain links TRBV4-1 with TRBJ2-7, with a possible D match to TRBD1 (6 bases). Germline V CDR1 and CDR2: MGHRA, YSYEKL. The CDR3 is 15 residues long. The V end lost 4 bases, the J end lost 3 bases, and 16 bases lay between the germline ends. CDR3 protein: CASSPSRDNYYEQYF. The DNA of the CDR3 is TGCGCCAGCAGCCCCTCTAGGGACAACTACTACGAGCAGTACTTC.

This clonotype is medium-sized. The rearrangement uses TRBV7-6 and TRBJ2-7; 9 positions agree with TRBD1. This CDR3 comprises 16 residues. From germline, CDR1 is SGHVS and CDR2 FNYEAQ. The J segment lost 5 bases and the V segment lost 1 base, leaving 9 bases of the junction unmatched. The CDR3 spells CASSLEFPTGGDEQYF. Written as DNA, the CDR3 is TGTGCCAGCAGCTTAGAATTCCCTACAGGGGGCGACGAGCAGTACTTC.

This clonotype is medium-sized (0.01 to 0.1%) within its sample. A read error may produce the germline difference seen at one junction end. The chain has TRBV30 and TRBJ2-2; the D is unclear. Germline V gene lookup returns CDR1 GTSNPN and CDR2 SVGIG (reference sequence). This CDR3 has 14 amino acids. For the CDR3, the DNA is TGTGCCTGGACGAAGTGGCAGAACGCCGGGGAGCTGTTTTTT. Protein sequence: CAWTKWQNAGELFF.

This clonotype has just a few counts. A much larger clone is a single base away; this may be a read error. V usage is TRBV29-1 and J usage is TRBJ2-3; either TRBD1 or TRBD2 may fit D (6 bases each). Between the trimmed V and J ends, which lost 6 bases and 0 bases, there was a span of 16 bases. The CDR3 has 15 amino acids. Germline V CDR1 and CDR2: SQVTM, ANQGSEA. CDR3 residues: CSVRWRDTSTDTQYF. The CDR3 DNA reads as TGCAGCGTGCGGTGGAGGGACACTAGCACAGATACGCAGTATTTT.

Judged by abundance, this clonotype is large. V is TRBV5-4 and J is TRBJ2-7, with 8 bases identical to TRBD1. Germline CDR1 and CDR2: SGHNT and YYREEE (reference sequence). Trimming cost V 2 bases and J 0 bases; bases outside gene matches: 4. The CDR3 contains 15 residues. CDR3 region: CASSFGRGPSYEQYF. In nucleotides, the CDR3 is TGTGCCAGCAGCTTTGGCAGGGGGCCCTCCTACGAGCAGTACTTC.

This clonotype was seen once. At one end, the junction sequence differs from germline, possibly due to a read error. The rearrangement links TRBV28 to TRBJ2-7; D not resolved. Germline CDR1 is MDHEN and CDR2 is SYDVKM. CDR3 length: 13 residues. The CDR3 sequence is CVSSLSVGNEQYF. The CDR3 DNA is TGTGTCAGCAGTTTATCTGTAGGGAACGAGCAGTACTTC.

In regard to this clonotype: A much larger clone lies one base from this, so it may be a read error. This likely comes from a read error, as the CDR3 has no conserved phenylalanine or tryptophan at its end. The limits of the CDR3 on the DNA are not certain, so only TCRdb's listed CDR3 is given. This chain uses TRBV21-1 with TRBJ2-5; the D call in the table, TRBD1, was not verified against the DNA. TRBV21-1 constitutes a pseudogene. Ends included, the CDR3 has 14 residues. The CDR3 reads CASSEPGDQETQYL.